A single sample gave rise to the 13 T cell receptor beta chains below, sequenced in a study of shared clonotypes between healthy human individuals. TCRdb's table, derived via immunoSEQ multiplex PCR, lists solely in-frame clones and lacks some. The sample shows about 480,000 clones, over 60% of them seen only once. The sequencing sample was made of PBMCs. Source of these receptors: a woman aged 40 to 50 in good health. Some clones in this sample may be carry-over from other donors' samples.

This rearrangement joins TRBV7-6 to TRBJ2-1, with D maybe TRBD1 (6 bases). Between the trimmed V and J ends, which lost 5 bases and 12 bases, there was a span of 17 bases. The V gene's germline CDR1 is SGHVS and CDR2 FNYEAQ. The CDR3 is 13 amino acids. CDR3 sequence: CASSLNRERAQFF. As DNA, the CDR3 is TGTGCCAGCAGCCTCAACAGGGAGCGTGCGCAGTTCTTC.

This clone was found a few times. The chain carries TRBV9 and TRBJ2-3; D unresolved. CDR1 and CDR2 (germline): SGDLS, YYNGEE. The CDR3 is made up of 13 amino acids. V was trimmed by 5 bases and J by 2 bases, leaving 9 bases between them. CDR3 coding DNA: TGTGCCAGCAGAAGAGTACCCACAGATACGCAGTATTTT. Translated: CASRRVPTDTQYF. The whole variable domain, remainder taken from reference TRBV9 and TRBJ2-3, is DSGVTQTPKHLITATGQRVTLRCSPRSGDLSVYWYQQSLDQGLQFLIQYYNGEERAKGNILERFSAQQFPDLHSELNLSSLELGDSALYFCASRRVPTDTQYFGPGTRLTVL.

J is TRBJ2-2 and V is TRBV6-1; 9 bases are a match to TRBD1. CDR3 length equals 17 residues. CDR1 is MNHNS, CDR2 SASEGT, per germline. Unmatched junction bases numbered 4, after V lost 2 bases and J lost 0 bases. This CDR3 reads CASSERDRDPNTGELFF. In nucleotides, the CDR3 is TGTGCCAGCAGTGAAAGGGACAGGGACCCGAACACCGGGGAGCTGTTTTTT.

The genes are TRBV11-2 and TRBJ2-7, with 9 bases fitting TRBD1. Germline CDR1 SGHAT, CDR2 FQNNGV. The CDR3 consists of 16 residues. V trimming: 3 bases; J trimming: 7 bases; junction bases outside the gene matches: 13. The CDR3 nucleotides are TGTGCCAGCAGCTTGTTCGGTAACAGGGGGCTTCGGGAGCAGTACTTC. Translated: CASSLFGNRGLREQYF.

The gene calls are TRBV19 and TRBJ2-1; D remains unclear. The V and J ends lost 4 bases and 0 bases respectively, with 10 bases between them. The CDR3 extends over 15 amino acids. Germline-derived CDR1 and CDR2 are LNHDA and SQIVND (reference sequence). The DNA of the CDR3 is TGTGCCAGTAGTACTACCAGATACTCCTACAATGAGCAGTTCTTC. It translates to CASSTTRYSYNEQFF. Full variable domain (remainder filled in from reference TRBV19 and TRBJ2-1): DGGITQSPKYLFRKEGQNVTLSCEQNLNHDAMYWYRQDPGQGLRLIYYSQIVNDFQKGDIAEGYSVSREKKESFPLTVTSAQKNPTAFYLCASSTTRYSYNEQFFGPGTRLTVL.

About this clone itself: Other DNA sequences in this sample translate to the same CDR3. V and J are TRBV6-5 and TRBJ1-6; TRBD1 is a possible D gene (5 bases). The germline V and J ends were trimmed by 6 bases and 7 bases, with 13 bases remaining between them. The CDR3 spans 14 residues. CDR1 is MNHEY and CDR2 is SVGAGI in the germline V gene. The CDR3: CASSLGTENSPLHF. As DNA, the CDR3 is TGTGCCAGCAGCCTCGGGACTGAAAATTCACCCCTCCACTTT.

CDR3 sequence reads: CASSLTPGISPEAFF. CDR3 in DNA: TGTGCCAGCAGCCTCACACCGGGTATCTCGCCTGAAGCTTTCTTT. V is TRBV7-9 and J is TRBJ1-1; D is unclear. Germline CDR1 is SEHNR and CDR2 is FQNEAQ (reference sequence). This CDR3 contains 15 residues. The V end was cut by 5 bases, the J end by 6 bases, with 19 bases between.

J is TRBJ2-7 and V is TRBV7-2; TRBD2 aligns across 10 bases. Germline CDR1 SGHTA, CDR2 FQGNSA. This CDR3 contains 15 residues. The J segment lost 6 bases and the V segment lost 4 bases, leaving 9 bases of the junction unmatched. The CDR3 nucleotides are TGTGCCAGCAGCTCCCCCCTAGCGGGAGTGGTCGAGCAGTACTTC. It yields the protein CASSSPLAGVVEQYF.

The V call is TRBV18, the J call TRBJ2-7; D might be TRBD1 (6 bases). CDR3 length: 15 residues. Germline assignment: CDR1 KGHSH and CDR2 LQKENI. Trimming cost V 2 bases and J 0 bases, with 11 bases left between them. CDR3: CASSPTQGSSYEQYF. The CDR3 nucleotides are TGTGCCAGCTCACCAACCCAGGGGAGCTCCTACGAGCAGTACTTC.

V usage is TRBV6-4 and J usage is TRBJ2-3; D not certain. The V and J ends lost 3 bases and 1 base respectively, with 11 bases between them. The CDR3 is 15 amino acids. Germline V gene sequence: CDR1 MRHNA, CDR2 SNTAGT. The CDR3 here is CASSDTWLRTDTQYF. The CDR3 DNA follows: TGTGCCAGCAGTGATACTTGGCTACGCACAGATACGCAGTATTTT.

This clone is medium-sized within its sample. The V call is TRBV7-2, the J call TRBJ1-2; TRBD1 matches at 7 bases. From germline, CDR1 is SGHTA and CDR2 FQGNSA. The CDR3 has 13 residues. The V and J ends lost 7 bases and 7 bases, in that order; junction bases with no gene match: 9. In DNA form, the CDR3 reads TGTGCCAGCAACCGACAGGGAGAGGGTGGCTACACCTTC. Its protein product is CASNRQGEGGYTF.

The V and J genes are TRBV4-1 and TRBJ1-1, with 10 bases matching TRBD1. Germline values: CDR1 MGHRA, CDR2 YSYEKL. The CDR3 contains 17 residues. V lost 3 bases to trimming and J lost 5 bases; unmatched junction nucleotides: 12. The CDR3 sequence is CASSHPGQGLSRTEAFF. The CDR3 DNA follows: TGCGCCAGCAGCCATCCGGGACAGGGGTTGAGTCGGACTGAAGCTTTCTTT.

The gene calls are TRBV5-1 and TRBJ2-6; D is uncertain. The CDR3 contains 15 residues. Germline assignment: CDR1 SGHRS and CDR2 YFSETQ. Trimming took off 6 bases at V and 3 bases at J, with 13 bases between the two ends. CDR3 nucleotide sequence: TGCGCCAGCAACAACGCGATTAGTGGGGCCAACGTCCTGACTTTC. Protein sequence: CASNNAISGANVLTF. Based on the CDR3 plus reference TRBV5-1 and TRBJ2-6, the full variable domain is KAGVTQTPRYLIKTRGQQVTLSCSPISGHRSVSWYQQTPGQGLQFLFEYFSETQRNKGNFPGRFSGRQFSNSRSEMNVSTLELGDSALYLCASNNAISGANVLTFGAGSRLTVL.